These 20 T cell receptor beta chains originate from one sample sequenced in a study of resident and recirculating memory T cells in vitiligo. Method: immunoSEQ multiplex PCR; TCRdb's copy keeps in-frame clones and lacks some. The repertoire includes about 76,000 clones, about 90% of them detected once, and roughly 5% sits in the top ten. Input material: blood. The receptors were sampled from a male donor with vitiligo.

The rearrangement links TRBV28 to TRBJ1-5; D unresolved. V lost 8 bases and J lost 4, with 6 bases in between. The CDR3 extends over 11 amino acids. CDR1 is MDHEN and CDR2 is SYDVKM in the germline V gene. This CDR3 reads CASRGNQPQHF. The CDR3 DNA reads as TGTGCCAGCCGGGGAAATCAGCCCCAGCATTTT. The whole variable domain, filled in from reference TRBV28 and TRBJ1-5, reads DVKVTQSSRYLVKRTGEKVFLECVQDMDHENMFWYRQDPGLGLRLIYFSYDVKMKEKGDIPEGYSVSREKKERFSLILESASTNQTSMYLCASRGNQPQHFGDGTRLSIL.

This sequence joins TRBV11-2 and TRBJ1-3; D uncertain. CDR1 and CDR2 (germline): SGHAT, FQNNGV. This CDR3 contains 16 residues. Trimming removed 4 bases at V and 4 bases at J, with 17 bases between. The CDR3 loop reads CASSSLTSLGGNTIYF. CDR3 DNA sequence: TGTGCCAGCAGCTCTCTTACATCCCTCGGGGGAAACACCATATATTTT.

In DNA form, the CDR3 reads TGCAGCGTTCAGACAAATGAGCAGTTCTTC. This sequence encodes CSVQTNEQFF. The J gene is TRBJ2-1, the V gene TRBV29-1; no definite D call. Deletions cut 5 bases from V and 7 bases from J, with 6 bases between. CDR3 size: 10 residues. Germline V gives CDR1 SQVTM, CDR2 ANQGSEA.

The J gene is TRBJ2-3, the V gene TRBV7-7; weak D call: TRBD2 (6 bases). Between the trimmed V and J ends, which lost 5 bases and 0 bases, there was a span of 18 bases. The CDR3 is 17 residues long. The germline gives CDR1 SSHAT, CDR2 FNYEAQ (reference sequence). The CDR3 protein is CASSRGGGITSTDTQYF. CDR3 nucleotide sequence: TGTGCCAGCAGCCGAGGAGGCGGGATAACTAGCACAGATACGCAGTATTTT.

This clone showed up just once. The chain couples TRBV28 to TRBJ1-1, with D perhaps TRBD1 (5 bases). Per germline, CDR1 MDHEN and CDR2 SYDVKM. V lost 6 bases, J lost 10 bases, and 15 bases lay in between. This CDR3 contains 12 residues. The CDR3 nucleotides read TGTGCCAGCAGCTCAGGCAGGGTATCAGCTTTCTTT. Protein product: CASSSGRVSAFF.

The rearrangement joins TRBV18 to TRBJ2-4, with unresolved D. Trimming cost V 3 bases and J 0 bases, with 15 bases left between them. Germline V CDR1 and CDR2: KGHSH, LQKENI. CDR3 size: 17 residues. The CDR3 sequence is CASSPNEAALAKNIQYF. The CDR3 DNA reads as TGTGCCAGCTCACCGAACGAGGCGGCACTAGCCAAAAACATTCAGTACTTC.

The chain couples TRBV6-4 to TRBJ1-2; D is ambiguous. Germline CDR1 reads MRHNA; CDR2 reads SNTAGT. The CDR3 consists of 15 residues. Trimming shortened V by 0 bases and J by 5 bases, and 13 bases separated the two germline ends. The CDR3 loop is CASSDSSLARYGYTF. The CDR3 DNA sequence: TGTGCCAGCAGTGACTCGAGTTTAGCGAGGTATGGCTACACCTTC.

The rearrangement uses TRBV19 and TRBJ1-1, with TRBD1 matching 7 bases. Trimming removed 5 bases from V and 4 bases from J; junction bases left unmatched: 7. The CDR3 spans 14 residues. Germline V lookup: CDR1 LNHDA, CDR2 SQIVND (reference sequence). CDR3 nucleotide sequence: TGTGCCAGTAGTGCAGACAGGGAATCCACTGAAGCTTTCTTT. Its protein is CASSADRESTEAFF.

The chain joins TRBV10-3 to TRBJ1-4; tentative D call: TRBD1 (6 bases). V lost 10 bases and J 8 bases, leaving 17 bases between the germline ends. Germline CDR1 ENHRY, CDR2 SYGVKD. CDR3 length equals 13 residues. Written as DNA, the CDR3 is TGTGCCACCGGGGCGGGGGGCGGCGAAAAACTGTTTTTT. Translated, it gives CATGAGGGEKLFF.

The count of this clone is one. The J gene is TRBJ2-3, the V gene TRBV29-1, with a tentative D call TRBD2 (6 bases). V was cut by 5 bases and J by 2 bases, with 14 bases left in between. Germline values: CDR1 SQVTM, CDR2 ANQGSEA. This CDR3 is 14 amino acids long. This chain's CDR3 is CSVPGVAVTDTQYF. The DNA of the CDR3 is TGCAGCGTTCCGGGGGTAGCGGTCACAGATACGCAGTATTTT.

CDR3 nucleotides: TGTGCCTGGAGTGCCAACCCAGGGTATGGCTACACCTTC. It encodes CAWSANPGYGYTF. V is TRBV30 and J is TRBJ1-2, with D perhaps TRBD1 (5 bases). This CDR3 has 13 amino acids. Trimming stripped 1 base from V and 5 bases from J, with 11 bases between. Germline loops: CDR1 GTSNPN, CDR2 SVGIG (reference sequence).

The CDR3 DNA reads as TGTGCCAGCAGTTACCGGGACAACTCCTACGAGCAGTACTTC. Translating gives CASSYRDNSYEQYF. The chain employs TRBV6-5 and TRBJ2-7; D possibly corresponds to TRBD1 (6 bases). The CDR3 extends over 14 amino acids. Germline V gene data show CDR1 as MNHEY and CDR2 as SVGAGI. Between the trimmed V and J ends, which lost 2 bases and 0 bases, there was a span of 8 bases.

This chain links TRBV19 with TRBJ1-2, with 8 bases aligning to TRBD1. Germline V lookup: CDR1 LNHDA, CDR2 SQIVND (reference sequence). The CDR3 consists of 13 residues. Trimming at V came to 5 bases and at J to 7 bases, leaving 6 bases not matched to a gene. Here the CDR3 reads CASSPGTGRGYTF. The CDR3 DNA sequence: TGTGCCAGTAGTCCCGGGACAGGTCGTGGCTACACCTTC.

The J gene is TRBJ2-1, the V gene TRBV7-2, with 7 bases that match TRBD2. The germline gives CDR1 SGHTA, CDR2 FQGNSA. V trimming: 5 bases; J trimming: 2 bases; junction bases outside the gene matches: 6. The CDR3 sequence is 15 residues long. This CDR3 reads CASSPNAGAYNEQFF. In DNA form, the CDR3 reads TGTGCCAGCAGCCCGAACGCGGGGGCCTACAATGAGCAGTTCTTC.

The chain couples TRBV5-1 to TRBJ2-1; D is possibly TRBD2 (6 bases). The CDR3 is 17 residues long. Germline CDR1 reads SGHRS; CDR2 reads YFSETQ. V was pared by 0 bases and J by 5 bases, with 18 bases between. CDR3: CASSLVGGPPRDNEQFF. The CDR3 bases are TGCGCCAGCAGCTTGGTGGGAGGACCGCCTCGGGACAATGAGCAGTTCTTC. The full variable domain, completed using reference TRBV5-1 and TRBJ2-1, is KAGVTQTPRYLIKTRGQQVTLSCSPISGHRSVSWYQQTPGQGLQFLFEYFSETQRNKGNFPGRFSGRQFSNSRSEMNVSTLELGDSALYLCASSLVGGPPRDNEQFFGPGTRLTVL.

The chain employs TRBV28 and TRBJ2-3; D gene unclear. CDR1 and CDR2 from the germline V gene are MDHEN and SYDVKM. The CDR3 sequence is 14 residues long. The V and J ends lost 1 base and 4 bases respectively, with 9 bases between them. The CDR3 spells CASSLFPGADTQYF. CDR3 nucleotides: TGTGCCAGCAGTTTATTCCCGGGTGCAGATACGCAGTATTTT. Full variable domain (missing parts from reference TRBV28 and TRBJ2-3): DVKVTQSSRYLVKRTGEKVFLECVQDMDHENMFWYRQDPGLGLRLIYFSYDVKMKEKGDIPEGYSVSREKKERFSLILESASTNQTSMYLCASSLFPGADTQYFGPGTRLTVL.

This chain uses TRBV28 with TRBJ1-2; 8 bases align to TRBD1. This CDR3 has 15 amino acids. The V and J ends lost 6 bases and 0 bases, in that order; junction bases with no gene match: 6. The germline CDR1 and CDR2 sequences are MDHEN and SYDVKM. The CDR3 spells CASRKTGVSNYGYTF. In nucleotides, the CDR3 is TGTGCCAGCAGGAAGACAGGGGTTTCTAACTATGGCTACACCTTC.

The genes are TRBV11-2 and TRBJ2-7, with D perhaps matching TRBD2 (6 bases). The CDR3 is made up of 14 amino acids. The V and J ends lost 4 bases and 3 bases respectively, with 13 bases between them. Per the germline V gene, CDR1 is SGHAT and CDR2 is FQNNGV. The CDR3 DNA reads TGTGCCAGCAGCTCGGGGAGTAGCGGCTACGAGCAGTACTTC. Translation gives CASSSGSSGYEQYF. The complete variable domain, with remaining parts taken from reference TRBV11-2 and TRBJ2-7, reads EAGVAQSPRYKIIEKRQSVAFWCNPISGHATLYWYQQILGQGPKLLIQFQNNGVVDDSQLPKDRFSAERLKGVDSTLKIQPAKLEDSAVYLCASSSGSSGYEQYFGPGTRLTVT.

The chain employs TRBV19 and TRBJ2-6; D possibly corresponds to TRBD1 (5 bases). CDR3 length: 19 residues. Per the germline V gene, CDR1 is LNHDA and CDR2 is SQIVND (reference sequence). V gave up 5 bases and J gave up 0 bases, with 20 bases separating them. The CDR3 DNA follows: TGTGCCAGTAGTCGTGATGACAGCATTATTTACTCTGGGGCCAACGTCCTGACTTTC. This gives the protein CASSRDDSIIYSGANVLTF.

The chain links TRBV28 to TRBJ2-1, with D possibly TRBD2 on 5 matching bases. The V gene lost 5 bases and the J gene lost 8 bases, with 19 bases spanning the gap. Germline CDR1 is MDHEN and CDR2 is SYDVKM. The CDR3 consists of 15 residues. Written as DNA, the CDR3 is TGTGCCAGCAGTCCCCCGGGATCCCGCGTCGATGAGCAGTTCTTC. Translating it yields CASSPPGSRVDEQFF. The full variable domain, rest sourced from reference TRBV28 and TRBJ2-1, is DVKVTQSSRYLVKRTGEKVFLECVQDMDHENMFWYRQDPGLGLRLIYFSYDVKMKEKGDIPEGYSVSREKKERFSLILESASTNQTSMYLCASSPPGSRVDEQFFGPGTRLTVL.